The 2 T cell receptor beta chains below come from one sample, sequenced in a study of CD8 T cells in ankylosing spondylitis. One entry per CDR3 protein, called by TCRdb with MiXCR from the 5' RACE reads. The sample yields 230,000 or so distinct CDR3 sequences, 15% to 20% seen once. Sample: blood, either unsorted or a sorted T cell fraction (not recorded which). These receptor sequences come from a male donor with ankylosing spondylitis or in good health (not recorded which).

The CDR3 loop reads CASSGDKTHDEQYF. The CDR3 region has the DNA TGTGCCAGCAGCGGGGACAAGACTCACGACGAGCAGTACTTC. The chain links TRBV9 to TRBJ2-7; maybe TRBD1 (6 bases). Trimming took off 3 bases at V and 5 bases at J, with 15 bases between the two ends. CDR1 is SGDLS, CDR2 YYNGEE, per germline. CDR3 size: 14 residues.

This rearrangement joins TRBV4-2 to TRBJ1-3, with D possibly TRBD1 on 5 matching bases. The germline CDR1 and CDR2 sequences are LGHNA and YNFKEQ. This CDR3 contains 16 residues. The V end lost 2 bases, the J end lost 2 bases, and 13 bases lay between the germline ends. As DNA, the CDR3 is TGTGCCAGCAGCCAACCCCTACTGGGACCTGGAAACACCATATATTTT. It specifies CASSQPLLGPGNTIYF.